These 5 T cell receptor beta chains came from one sample sequenced in a study of CXCR3-negative and CXCR3-positive naive CD8 T cells. Via 5' RACE with UMI labels, TRB cDNA libraries were prepared. TCRdb reprocessed the 5' RACE reads, with one entry per CDR3 protein and no DNA. The sample's table shows 7,500 to 9,500 distinct CDR3 sequences. Sequencing was carried out using naive CXCR3- CD8+ T cells from blood. Subset here: CD45RO-CCR7+CD27+CD95- naive CD8+ T cells lacking CXCR3 (TNR3-). These receptors originate from a human donor in good health. Some clones in this sample may be carry-over from other donors' samples.

This clonotype registers medium-sized by frequency. This sequence joins TRBV5-5 and TRBJ1-2; TCRdb's D gene call, TRBD1, goes unchecked for lack of DNA. CDR1 and CDR2 (germline): SGHKS, YYEKEE (reference sequence). This CDR3 has 15 residues. CDR3 loop: CASSSSSGADYGYTF.

This clonotype is identified as medium-sized (0.01 to 0.1%) from frequency. The J gene is TRBJ2-7, the V gene TRBV27; the D gene TCRdb calls, TRBD1, cannot be checked with no DNA. Germline V lookup: CDR1 MNHEY, CDR2 SMNVEV (reference sequence). This CDR3 has 15 residues. This CDR3 reads CASSSVGGAWGEQYF.

The rearrangement uses TRBV29-1 and TRBJ1-1. The CDR3 has 14 residues. Looked up from germline, CDR1 is SQVTM and CDR2 is ANQGSEA. This CDR3 is CSVEDPGQSTEAFF.

The chain couples TRBV19 to TRBJ2-5; the D call of TRBD2 rests on TCRdb alone, since no DNA is present to check it. Germline CDR1 LNHDA, CDR2 SQIVND (reference sequence). The CDR3 runs to 15 residues. CDR3 amino acids: CASSKEGFGQETQYF.

This chain uses TRBV29-1 with TRBJ2-2. CDR3 length: 13 amino acids. Looked up from germline, CDR1 is SQVTM and CDR2 is ANQGSEA. CDR3 loop: CSVQGPNTGELFF.